This record looks at one TCR beta chain sequence and its context. Its target is not known. The data are from a study of blood T cells in healthy people across ages. Study outcomes and limitations: Per-million-T-cell TCR beta diversity fell roughly linearly with age. Diversity figures based on one million T cells were deemed too low.

The CDR3 has 12 amino acids. Trimming pared 8 bases from V and 0 bases from J, leaving 8 bases between. Germline CDR1 SEHNR, CDR2 FQNEAQ (reference sequence). Sample donors were healthy Caucasian individuals that came from Russia, aged about 6 to 95. With a J-beta primer mix and a sample-barcoded 5' primer, a second PCR ran 7 to 11 cycles. In TCRdb, the 5' RACE reads were re-called with MiXCR into one record per CDR3 protein. This sample has some 900,000 distinct CDR3 sequences, with roughly 26% found just once. The receptor was isolated from a woman older than 75 in good health. The V gene is TRBV7-9, the J gene TRBJ2-7, with D unresolved. The sequenced material came from blood. The CDR3 loop reads CASGVSSYEQYF. CDR3 in DNA: TGTGCCAGCGGTGTGAGCTCCTACGAGCAGTACTTC.